This TCR beta chain was found in a study of CD8 T cells in Susac syndrome (dated by TCRdb to 2018 to 2020). In terms of the full investigation: The study used repertoire sequencing to test whether antigen drove CD8+ T cell activation and differentiation in Susac syndrome. The clonality of the CD8+ T cell repertoire was compared across over 9 healthy donors, about 14 Susac syndrome patients and fewer than 16 multiple sclerosis patients.

RNA was extracted with the RNeasy kit and roughly 0.45 to 1 ug was reverse transcribed using random hexamers. TCR beta CDR3 regions were amplified with the immunoSEQ multiplex PCR assay covering 54 Vbeta and 13 Jbeta segments. PCR amplification bias was corrected using a synthetic template baseline for primer optimization and computational correction. Regarding the original processing steps: Reads were assigned to V, D and J genes according to IMGT and analyzed in immunoSEQ Analyzer, with only productive sequences retained. To calculate clonality, Shannon entropy was normalized by log2 of the number of productive unique sequences and then subtracted from one. For each patient and control, public and private clones were evaluated within the 100 most prevalent clones. Clones were defined as Susac-specific if absent from the healthy and MS cohorts, from around 1,000 published viral clones and from other ImmuneACCESS disease sequences. TCRdb reran the public reads through fastp at Q25 and MiXCR, keeping productive beta chains. Identical CDR3 protein sequences are pooled into one entry, listed with their most common genes and DNA. In this record, the V and J calls reflect TCRdb's handling and not the investigators' own analysis. Across this sample there are around 130,000 distinct CDR3 sequences, with around 91% seen only once. In total, the top ten clones hold about 0.25% of the sample.

High-throughput TCR beta sequencing profiled peripheral blood CD8+ and CD4+ T cells from healthy donors, Susac syndrome patients and multiple sclerosis patients. The multiple sclerosis controls were treatment-naive patients who had stable or active relapsing-remitting disease and met the revised McDonald criteria. Bulk CD8+ and CD4+ T cells were purified magnetically by negative isolation, whereas CD8+ TEMRA cells were enriched by FACS. Blood was drawn into EDTA tubes, processed within 24 hours, and PBMCs were isolated by density gradient centrifugation. PBMCs intended for TCR sequencing were cryopreserved in liquid nitrogen and were subsequently thawed in a 37 degrees C water bath. Purity of sorted or isolated CD4+, CD8+ and CD8+ TEMRA cells was at least 90%. Broader findings and caveats from the paper: The study acknowledged that relatively few individuals were included in the TCR sequencing and HLA analysis.

For this clonotype: Its antigen remains unidentified. Base qualities are not at hand, and no much larger clone is one base apart.

Sequenced sample: CD8+ T cells from PBMCs. This TCR derives from a human donor with multiple sclerosis.

The CDR3 protein: CASSPGTSGSGEQFF. The DNA sequence reads TGTGCCAGCAGTCCTGGGACTAGCGGGAGCGGCGAGCAGTTCTTC. The rearrangement combines TRBV27 with TRBJ2-1; 14 central nucleotides agree with TRBD2. As encoded in the germline V gene (reference sequence), CDR1 is MNHEY while CDR2 is SMNVEV. The CDR3 runs 15 residues from the cysteine to the phenylalanine. The only DNA kept is the CDR3, 45 bases in frame from the first base. From V the trimming removes 5 bases and from J it removes 10 bases, while the gene matches leave 7 bases of the junction unaccounted for.